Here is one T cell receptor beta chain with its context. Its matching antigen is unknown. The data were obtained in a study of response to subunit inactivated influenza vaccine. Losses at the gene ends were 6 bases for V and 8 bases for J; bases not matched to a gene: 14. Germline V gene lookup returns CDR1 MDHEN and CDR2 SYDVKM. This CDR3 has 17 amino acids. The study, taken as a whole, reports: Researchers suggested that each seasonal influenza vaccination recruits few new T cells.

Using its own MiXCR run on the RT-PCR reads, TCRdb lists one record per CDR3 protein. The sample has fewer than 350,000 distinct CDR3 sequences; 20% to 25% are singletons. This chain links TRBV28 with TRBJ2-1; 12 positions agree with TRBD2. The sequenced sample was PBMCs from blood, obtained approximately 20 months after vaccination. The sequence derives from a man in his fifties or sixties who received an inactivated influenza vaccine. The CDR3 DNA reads TGTGCCAGCAGCCTCGTTAGCCTAGCGGGAGGGCCGCATGAGCAGTTCTTC. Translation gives CASSLVSLAGGPHEQFF. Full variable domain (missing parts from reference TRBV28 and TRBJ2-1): DVKVTQSSRYLVKRTGEKVFLECVQDMDHENMFWYRQDPGLGLRLIYFSYDVKMKEKGDIPEGYSVSREKKERFSLILESASTNQTSMYLCASSLVSLAGGPHEQFFGPGTRLTVL.